This T cell receptor beta chain was captured in a study of cytomegalovirus exposure and HLA in healthy donors. Trimming stripped 1 base from V and 7 bases from J, with 14 bases between. The CDR3 is made up of 15 amino acids. Per germline, CDR1 SGHTA and CDR2 FQGNSA. Researchers ran the PCR with 60 Vbeta and 13 Jbeta primers. Using immunoSEQ multiplex PCR, the repertoire was profiled, and TCRdb retains in-frame clones only, with some absent. Of 150,000 or so clones listed, 80% to 85% are singletons. The clonotype was recovered from a man aged 25 to 40 in good health and CMV-seronegative. Material: PBMCs. The gene calls are TRBV7-2 and TRBJ2-1; D is possibly TRBD1 (6 bases). CDR3 coding DNA: TGTGCCAGCAGCTTAGGACAGGCCCCGACGAATGAGCAGTTCTTC. It specifies CASSLGQAPTNEQFF.